Presented here are 3 T cell receptor beta chains from one specimen sequenced in a study of shared clonotypes between healthy human individuals. Clones were sequenced by immunoSEQ multiplex PCR, and TCRdb holds only the in-frame ones, with some missing. The sample lists fewer than 650,000 clones, around 77% occurring once. Source material: PBMCs. These receptors all stem from a woman between 40 and 55 years old in good health. Some clones in this sample may be carry-over from other donors' samples.

The CDR3 DNA reads as TGTGCCAGCAGCTTAGGGCGGGGGGAGCAGTACTTC. Its protein is CASSLGRGEQYF. The rearrangement uses TRBV11-2 and TRBJ2-7; 7 bases agree with TRBD2. The CDR3 extends over 12 amino acids. Trimming removed 1 base from V and 7 bases from J; junction bases left unmatched: 1. The germline V gene encodes CDR1 SGHAT and CDR2 FQNNGV.

The chain recombines TRBV6-5 with TRBJ2-7; tentatively, D is TRBD1 (6 bases). Germline V gene data show CDR1 as MNHEY and CDR2 as SVGAGI. V was trimmed by 8 bases and J by 0 bases, leaving 14 bases between them. The CDR3 sequence is 14 residues long. CDR3 sequence reads: CASSWAGASYEQYF. CDR3 DNA: TGTGCCAGCTCATGGGCAGGGGCCTCCTACGAGCAGTACTTC.

V is TRBV29-1 and J is TRBJ1-2; D perhaps matches TRBD1 (6 bases). The CDR3 totals 14 residues. Germline V gene sequence: CDR1 SQVTM, CDR2 ANQGSEA. V gave up 6 bases and J gave up 2 bases, with 16 bases separating them. CDR3 nucleotides: TGCAGCGTCAACCTTGCGACAGGAAACTATGGCTACACCTTC. This encodes CSVNLATGNYGYTF.